Below are 17 T cell receptor beta chains sequenced from a single sample in a study of blood T cell repertoires in COVID-19. The table came from immunoSEQ multiplex PCR; TCRdb's copy has only in-frame clones and leaves some out. The data show about 400,000 clones, around nine tenths seen once. The material sequenced was peripheral blood. Every receptor here comes from a woman in her twenties or thirties with acute or convalescent COVID-19.

The genes are TRBV6-4 and TRBJ2-2; 9 bases align to TRBD1. This CDR3 spans 15 amino acids. Germline V gene sequence: CDR1 MRHNA, CDR2 SNTAGT. The trim removed 6 bases at V and 7 bases at J, leaving 9 bases unmatched. Here the CDR3 DNA reads TGTGCCAGCAGACAACAGGGGGCGCCGGGCGGGGAGCTGTTTTTT. Translation: CASRQQGAPGGELFF.

The rearrangement links TRBV5-1 to TRBJ2-7, with 8 nucleotides matching TRBD2. Per the germline V gene, CDR1 is SGHRS and CDR2 is YFSETQ. V lost 0 bases, J lost 3 bases, and 5 bases stayed unmatched. The CDR3 spans 15 residues. Written as DNA, the CDR3 is TGCGCCAGCAGCTTGGGAGTGGGACTAGTCTACGAGCAGTACTTC. Protein sequence: CASSLGVGLVYEQYF.

The chain joins TRBV5-6 to TRBJ2-1, with TRBD1 as a possible D gene (6 bases). CDR3 length: 13 residues. With 0 bases removed from V and 7 bases from J, the gap between germline ends came to 8 bases. From germline, CDR1 is SGHDT and CDR2 YYEEEE. CDR3 residues: CASSLGGLNEQFF. The CDR3 DNA reads TGTGCCAGCAGCTTGGGGGGGCTTAATGAGCAGTTCTTC. Complete variable domain (other parts from reference TRBV5-6 and TRBJ2-1): DAGVTQSPTHLIKTRGQQVTLRCSPKSGHDTVSWYQQALGQGPQFIFQYYEEEERQRGNFPDRFSGHQFPNYSSELNVNALLLGDSALYLCASSLGGLNEQFFGPGTRLTVL.

The rearrangement links TRBV13 to TRBJ2-5; D unresolved. Germline V gives CDR1 PRHDT, CDR2 FYEKMQ (reference sequence). V was pared by 3 bases and J by 3 bases, with 11 bases between. This CDR3 spans 14 amino acids. This CDR3 is CASSLETEKETQYF. The CDR3, as DNA: TGTGCCAGCAGCTTGGAGACCGAAAAAGAGACCCAGTACTTC.

To note about this clone: Other DNA sequences in the same sample also yield this CDR3. The chain is built from TRBV5-5 and TRBJ1-1, with D hard to call. CDR3 length: 14 amino acids. V was cut by 0 bases and J by 2 bases, with 8 bases left in between. CDR1 and CDR2 (germline): SGHKS, YYEKEE (reference sequence). The CDR3 region is CASSLANTNTEAFF. The DNA for the CDR3 is TGTGCCAGCAGCTTGGCCAACACCAACACTGAAGCTTTCTTT. Together with reference TRBV5-5 and TRBJ1-1, the CDR3 gives the full variable domain: DAGVTQSPTHLIKTRGQQVTLRCSPISGHKSVSWYQQVLGQGPQFIFQYYEKEERGRGNFPDRFSARQFPNYSSELNVNALLLGDSALYLCASSLANTNTEAFFGQGTRLTVV.

V usage is TRBV7-2 and J usage is TRBJ1-2; D not resolved. The CDR3 sequence is 15 residues long. The germline V gene encodes CDR1 SGHTA and CDR2 FQGNSA. With 5 bases removed from V and 4 bases from J, the gap between germline ends came to 17 bases. This CDR3 is CASSPSGGLGYGYTF. DNA for the CDR3: TGTGCCAGCAGCCCCTCGGGAGGTTTGGGCTATGGCTACACCTTC.

The chain joins TRBV14 to TRBJ2-1, with D hard to call. Per germline, CDR1 SGHDN and CDR2 FVKESK. Trimming took off 0 bases at V and 10 bases at J, with 10 bases between the two ends. This CDR3 region has 13 residues. The CDR3 protein is CASSQDLRREQFF. CDR3 nucleotides: TGTGCCAGCAGCCAAGACCTAAGGAGAGAGCAGTTCTTC. The whole variable domain, filled in from reference TRBV14 and TRBJ2-1, reads EAGVTQFPSHSVIEKGQTVTLRCDPISGHDNLYWYRRVMGKEIKFLLHFVKESKQDESGMPNNRFLAERTGGTYSTLKVQPAELEDSGVYFCASSQDLRREQFFGPGTRLTVL.

This chain joins TRBV4-1 and TRBJ1-1; TRBD1 aligns across 8 bases. Germline V gives CDR1 MGHRA, CDR2 YSYEKL. CDR3 size: 17 residues. V gave up 2 bases and J gave up 1 base; unmatched junction bases: 9. The CDR3 DNA reads TGCGCCAGCAGCCAACTGCTCTCCGGGACAGGGAACACTGAAGCTTTCTTT. Translated, it gives CASSQLLSGTGNTEAFF.

A few counts support this clone. V gene TRBV15 combines with J gene TRBJ1-1, with a weak D call TRBD1 (5 bases). The V gene's germline CDR1 is LNHNV and CDR2 YYDKDF (reference sequence). CDR3 length: 14 amino acids. V dropped 0 bases and J dropped 6 bases, with 11 bases sitting between them. CDR3 in amino acids: CATSREMGPAEAFF. For the CDR3, the DNA is TGTGCCACCAGCAGAGAGATGGGGCCTGCTGAAGCTTTCTTT.

The chain joins TRBV29-1 to TRBJ2-1; D might be TRBD1 (6 bases). Germline CDR1 reads SQVTM; CDR2 reads ANQGSEA. V was cut by 1 base and J by 4 bases, with 11 bases left in between. The CDR3 covers 14 residues. CDR3 bases: TGCAGCGTTGAAGTGGGACAACTATACAATGAGCAGTTCTTC. This sequence encodes CSVEVGQLYNEQFF.

The chain recombines TRBV6-5 with TRBJ2-1; no clear D. CDR3 length equals 15 residues. Trimming cost V 8 bases and J 0 bases, with 14 bases left between them. From germline, CDR1 is MNHEY and CDR2 SVGAGI. The CDR3 DNA reads as TGTGCCAGCGGGCCGACCAGTAGCTCCTACAATGAGCAGTTCTTC. Translating gives CASGPTSSSYNEQFF.

V usage is TRBV5-1 and J usage is TRBJ2-7; possibly TRBD1 for D (6 bases). The germline V gene encodes CDR1 SGHRS and CDR2 YFSETQ. The CDR3 sequence is 14 residues long. V was trimmed by 0 bases and J by 6 bases, leaving 13 bases between them. The CDR3 here is CASSLVSGAGEQYF. The CDR3 DNA is TGCGCCAGCAGCTTGGTATCAGGGGCGGGCGAGCAGTACTTC.

The V call is TRBV28, the J call TRBJ1-5; no definite D call. The germline V gene has CDR1 MDHEN and CDR2 SYDVKM. This CDR3 region has 15 residues. Deletions cut 5 bases from V and 7 bases from J, with 18 bases between. The CDR3 here is CASSPPHSGRQPQHF. DNA of the CDR3: TGTGCCAGCAGTCCGCCCCATAGCGGGCGACAGCCCCAGCATTTT.

The gene calls are TRBV7-6 and TRBJ1-3; TRBD1 agrees at 9 bases. Germline CDR1 and CDR2: SGHVS and FNYEAQ. The CDR3 is 17 amino acids. V shed 5 bases, J shed 3 bases, and the junction held 11 bases outside the gene matches. DNA for the CDR3: TGTGCCAGCAGCGACCGGACAGGGGAAATAGTTGGAAACACCATATATTTT. Translated: CASSDRTGEIVGNTIYF.

As for this clone: A read error may produce the germline difference seen at one junction end. Other DNA sequences in this specimen translate into the identical CDR3. This sequence joins TRBV30 and TRBJ2-5, with a weak D call TRBD2 (5 bases). This CDR3 is 14 amino acids long. Looked up from germline, CDR1 is GTSNPN and CDR2 is SVGIG (reference sequence). DNA for the CDR3: TGCGCCTGGAGTAAGCGGAGAACCCAAGAGACCCAGTACTTC. Amino acids: CAWSKRRTQETQYF.

The chain has TRBV19 and TRBJ2-1; TRBD1 matches 12 bases. Germline CDR1 reads LNHDA; CDR2 reads SQIVND (reference sequence). The CDR3 consists of 15 residues. With 5 bases clipped from V and 5 bases from J, the junction kept 4 bases outside the gene matches. CDR3 region: CASSAGQGADNEQFF. DNA of the CDR3: TGTGCCAGTAGTGCGGGACAGGGGGCCGACAATGAGCAGTTCTTC.

This sequence joins TRBV7-3 and TRBJ2-1; 11 bases agree with TRBD1. This CDR3 region has 15 residues. Germline V gene sequence: CDR1 SGHTA, CDR2 FQGTGA. With V trimmed by 4 bases and J by 4 bases, 3 bases remained unmatched. The CDR3 reads CASSWGQGEYNEQFF. The CDR3 nucleotides are TGTGCCAGCAGCTGGGGACAGGGGGAATACAATGAGCAGTTCTTC.